These 27 T cell receptor beta chains came from one sample sequenced in a study of T cell changes during pregnancy in multiple sclerosis (dated by TCRdb to about 2019). To prepare the library, the immunoSEQ multiplex PCR assay was applied. TCRdb took this table from immuneACCESS and kept in-frame rearrangements with V and J called. Such tables lack part of the clones; where checked against another copy, unresolved V genes explain under half of the gap, and the rest is unexplained. This sample has under 60,000 clones in its table, and about 90% of those were observed once. The ten biggest clones cover around 0.5% of the sample. The material sequenced was CD4+ T cells from peripheral blood mononuclear cells, taken after pregnancy. These TCRs come from a female donor with multiple sclerosis, enrolled in a pregnancy study.

This CDR3 is CASSVDSGNYGYTF. In DNA form, the CDR3 reads TGTGCCAGCAGCGTAGACTCGGGGAACTATGGCTACACCTTC. This sequence joins TRBV9 and TRBJ1-2; D is uncertain. Germline assignment: CDR1 SGDLS and CDR2 YYNGEE. Trimming pared 0 bases from V and 2 bases from J, leaving 8 bases between. The CDR3 totals 14 residues.

The chain carries TRBV7-9 and TRBJ1-2; D possibly corresponds to TRBD1 (6 bases). V was pared by 5 bases and J by 5 bases, with 12 bases between. CDR1 and CDR2 from the germline V gene are SEHNR and FQNEAQ (reference sequence). CDR3 length equals 13 residues. The CDR3 loop is CASSQQGRYGYTF. The CDR3 nucleotides read TGTGCCAGCAGCCAACAGGGTCGGTATGGCTACACCTTC.

V usage is TRBV7-2 and J usage is TRBJ1-2; D uncertain. Trimming left V 3 bases short and J 2 bases short, with 16 bases between. The CDR3 totals 16 residues. The germline CDR1 and CDR2 sequences are SGHTA and FQGNSA. CDR3 loop: CASSFQSLRGNYGYTF. CDR3 bases: TGTGCCAGCAGCTTTCAATCCCTTAGAGGAAACTATGGCTACACCTTC.

The chain employs TRBV6-5 and TRBJ1-1; TRBD1 aligns across 7 bases. The CDR3 length is 15 residues. From germline, CDR1 is MNHEY and CDR2 SVGAGI. Trimming removed 5 bases from V and 0 bases from J; junction bases left unmatched: 6. In DNA, the CDR3 is TGTGCCAGCAGTAAGCGACAGGGTATGAACACTGAAGCTTTCTTT. Its translation is CASSKRQGMNTEAFF.

The chain couples TRBV6-5 to TRBJ2-5; 8 bases match TRBD1. Unmatched junction bases numbered 8, after V lost 0 bases and J lost 5 bases. Germline-derived CDR1 and CDR2 are MNHEY and SVGAGI. The CDR3 length is 16 residues. The CDR3, as DNA: TGTGCCAGCAGTTACTCCCTATCAGGGGGCTATGAGACCCAGTACTTC. Translation gives CASSYSLSGGYETQYF.

The chain employs TRBV4-3 and TRBJ2-5, with 10 bases matching TRBD1. The CDR3 sequence is 15 residues long. The V gene's germline CDR1 is LGHNA and CDR2 YSLEER. Losses at the gene ends were 3 bases for V and 5 bases for J; bases not matched to a gene: 6. The CDR3 is CASSQGQGPVETQYF. Written as DNA, the CDR3 is TGCGCCAGCAGCCAGGGACAGGGGCCCGTTGAGACCCAGTACTTC.

The chain links TRBV5-5 to TRBJ2-2; D gene ambiguous. Germline-derived CDR1 and CDR2 are SGHKS and YYEKEE (reference sequence). The CDR3 has 15 residues. Trimming removed 4 bases at V and 0 bases at J, with 10 bases between. The CDR3 DNA reads TGTGCCAGCAGCCGGTCCCTGGCGAACACCGGGGAGCTGTTTTTT. Its protein product is CASSRSLANTGELFF.

About this clone itself: Other DNA sequences from this sample encode an identical CDR3 as well. The chain uses TRBV7-9 and TRBJ2-1, with a tentative D call TRBD2 (6 bases). Trimming cost V 0 bases and J 6 bases, with 9 bases left between them. Germline V lookup: CDR1 SEHNR, CDR2 FQNEAQ (reference sequence). This CDR3 contains 14 residues. The CDR3 DNA reads as TGTGCCAGCAGCTTAGCGGGAGGAGGCAATGAGCAGTTCTTC. Amino acids: CASSLAGGGNEQFF. The entire variable domain, with the rest obtained from reference TRBV7-9 and TRBJ2-1, is as follows: DTGVSQNPRHKITKRGQNVTFRCDPISEHNRLYWYRQTLGQGPEFLTYFQNEAQLEKSRLLSDRFSAERPKGSFSTLEIQRTEQGDSAMYLCASSLAGGGNEQFFGPGTRLTVL.

The chain is built from TRBV28 and TRBJ1-2; D is uncertain. Germline V lookup: CDR1 MDHEN, CDR2 SYDVKM. CDR3 length: 12 amino acids. V lost 3 bases and J lost 8, with 10 bases in between. CDR3 nucleotide sequence: TGTGCCAGCAGTTTCCTGGGCCCGGGCTACACCTTC. As protein: CASSFLGPGYTF.

The CDR3 region is CASSLGQGPNYGYTF. The CDR3 nucleotides read TGTGCCAGCAGCTTAGGGCAGGGTCCAAACTATGGCTACACCTTC. J is TRBJ1-2 and V is TRBV11-2, with D maybe TRBD1 (5 bases). This CDR3 contains 15 residues. Trimming took 1 base from V and 2 from J, leaving 11 bases between them. Germline V lookup: CDR1 SGHAT, CDR2 FQNNGV.

This chain links TRBV5-1 with TRBJ2-7; TRBD2 is a possible D gene (7 bases). Trimming pared 4 bases from V and 3 bases from J, leaving 11 bases between. The CDR3 covers 13 residues. Germline-derived CDR1 and CDR2 are SGHRS and YFSETQ. CDR3 DNA: TGCGCCAGCAGCGGGGGGGCCAACTACGAGCAGTACTTC. Encoded protein: CASSGGANYEQYF.

The chain joins TRBV19 to TRBJ1-2, with 10 bases aligning to TRBD1. Germline lookup yields CDR1 LNHDA and CDR2 SQIVND (reference sequence). V lost 7 bases and J lost 7; bases outside the gene matches: 9. The CDR3 has 14 residues. CDR3 nucleotides: TGTGCCAGTACCGACAGGGGGCTAGAAGGTGGCTACACCTTC. It yields the protein CASTDRGLEGGYTF.

J is TRBJ1-1 and V is TRBV6-5; D remains ambiguous. V shed 5 bases and J shed 3 bases, with 10 bases lying between them. The germline gives CDR1 MNHEY, CDR2 SVGAGI. The CDR3 has 13 amino acids. CDR3 loop: CASSGRRDTEAFF. CDR3 DNA sequence: TGTGCCAGCAGTGGGAGACGGGACACTGAAGCTTTCTTT.

This chain joins TRBV5-4 and TRBJ2-2; D is perhaps TRBD1 (5 bases). V dropped 4 bases and J dropped 0 bases, with 10 bases sitting between them. Germline CDR1 reads SGHNT; CDR2 reads YYREEE (reference sequence). The CDR3 consists of 15 residues. This CDR3 reads CASSTRVPNTGELFF. For the CDR3, the DNA is TGTGCCAGCAGCACCAGGGTCCCGAACACCGGGGAGCTGTTTTTT.

This sequence joins TRBV6-7 and TRBJ2-1; 11 bases fit TRBD2. TRBV6-7 carries the ORF label, with uncertain function. Trimming took 6 bases from V and 7 from J; bases not matched to a gene: 8. This CDR3 has 15 residues. The CDR3: CASSLGLAGLNEQFF. The CDR3 nucleotides read TGTGCCAGCAGCCTAGGACTAGCGGGTTTGAATGAGCAGTTCTTC.

The J gene is TRBJ1-1, the V gene TRBV5-1, with a tentative D call TRBD1 (5 bases). Germline V lookup: CDR1 SGHRS, CDR2 YFSETQ. This CDR3 is built from 17 residues. Trimming cost V 0 bases and J 1 base, with 16 bases left between them. This CDR3 is CASSLDVNGAGNTEAFF. The DNA for the CDR3 is TGCGCCAGCAGCTTGGACGTTAATGGGGCAGGGAACACTGAAGCTTTCTTT.

The J gene is TRBJ1-5, the V gene TRBV6-6, with D maybe TRBD1 (5 bases). V was pared by 7 bases and J by 3 bases, with 13 bases between. CDR1 and CDR2 from the germline V gene are MNHNY and SVGAGI (reference sequence). CDR3 length equals 14 residues. CDR3 sequence: CASTRGGDNQPQHF. The CDR3 bases are TGTGCCAGCACGCGGGGGGGGGACAATCAGCCCCAGCATTTT.

This clone was picked up one time. The CDR3 region is CASSGPGTDRITSQETQYF. The CDR3 DNA reads TGTGCCAGCAGCGGCCCCGGGACAGACCGAATAACCTCCCAAGAGACCCAGTACTTC. V and J are TRBV9 and TRBJ2-5; 7 nucleotides agree with TRBD1. Germline assignment: CDR1 SGDLS and CDR2 YYNGEE. With 3 bases clipped from V and 1 base from J, the junction kept 18 bases outside the gene matches. The CDR3 loop spans 19 amino acids.

The V gene is TRBV6-5, the J gene TRBJ2-7, with TRBD2 identical over 9 bases. CDR1 is MNHEY and CDR2 is SVGAGI in the germline V gene. Losses at the gene ends were 5 bases for V and 4 bases for J; bases not matched to a gene: 9. The CDR3 has 15 residues. Here the CDR3 reads CASSPASGKQYEQYF. The CDR3, as DNA: TGTGCCAGCAGTCCGGCTAGCGGGAAACAATACGAGCAGTACTTC.

V is TRBV18 and J is TRBJ1-5; D is perhaps TRBD1 (6 bases). CDR3 length: 15 residues. The V and J ends lost 3 bases and 4 bases respectively, with 13 bases between them. CDR1 KGHSH and CDR2 LQKENI come from the germline V gene. The CDR3 bases are TGTGCCAGCTCACCTACAGGGTTAGAGAATCAGCCCCAGCATTTT. Its protein is CASSPTGLENQPQHF. Using reference TRBV18 and TRBJ1-5 for the parts outside the CDR3, the full variable domain is NAGVMQNPRHLVRRRGQEARLRCSPMKGHSHVYWYRQLPEEGLKFMVYLQKENIIDESGMPKERFSAEFPKEGPSILRIQQVVRGDSAAYFCASSPTGLENQPQHFGDGTRLSIL.

This clone has just one count. This rearrangement joins TRBV11-3 to TRBJ2-2, with TRBD2 matching 8 bases. The germline V gene encodes CDR1 SGHNT and CDR2 YENEEA. Trimming at V came to 0 bases and at J to 1 base, leaving 4 bases not matched to a gene. The CDR3 length is 17 residues. In nucleotides, the CDR3 is TGTGCCAGCAGCTTAGAGGTTCTAGCGGGGAACACCGGGGAGCTGTTTTTT. This translates into CASSLEVLAGNTGELFF.

The chain is built from TRBV6-1 and TRBJ2-2; 8 positions agree with TRBD1. Germline V gene sequence: CDR1 MNHNS, CDR2 SASEGT. The CDR3 is 16 residues long. V was pared by 4 bases and J by 6 bases, with 10 bases of the junction left unmatched. CDR3 amino acids: CASSADRVKSAGELFF. In DNA form, the CDR3 reads TGTGCCAGCAGTGCGGACAGGGTCAAATCAGCCGGGGAGCTGTTTTTT.

This clone was seen a single time. This chain connects TRBV7-6 to TRBJ2-3, with TRBD1 matching over 7 bases. After removal of 2 bases from V and 5 bases from J, the junction contained 7 bases not matched to a gene. The CDR3 spans 15 residues. Germline values: CDR1 SGHVS, CDR2 FNYEAQ. The CDR3 region is CASSLRDSSRDTQYF. DNA of the CDR3: TGTGCCAGCAGCTTAAGGGACAGTTCACGAGATACGCAGTATTTT.

The CDR3 here is CASRPGAGGTYEQYF. The CDR3 nucleotides read TGTGCCAGCAGGCCGGGGGCAGGGGGGACCTACGAGCAGTACTTC. The chain is built from TRBV6-5 and TRBJ2-7; D might be TRBD1 (7 bases). Germline values: CDR1 MNHEY, CDR2 SVGAGI. V was cut by 6 bases and J by 2 bases, with 17 bases left in between. This CDR3 has 15 amino acids.

A remark on this clone: A junction boundary mismatches the germline segment, possibly from a read error. The chain uses TRBV7-7 and TRBJ2-1; 11 nucleotides match TRBD1. The CDR3 is 14 amino acids. Germline V gene lookup returns CDR1 SSHAT and CDR2 FNYEAQ (reference sequence). CDR3 sequence (DNA): TGTGCTAGCAGCCGGGACAGGGGGAACAATGAGCAGTTCTTC. This encodes CASSRDRGNNEQFF.

The gene calls are TRBV10-3 and TRBJ1-1; D ambiguous. The germline V gene encodes CDR1 ENHRY and CDR2 SYGVKD. Between the trimmed V and J ends, which lost 2 bases and 7 bases, there was a span of 14 bases. The CDR3 is 14 amino acids. The CDR3 DNA sequence: TGTGCCATCAGTGAGAATCGCGCTGGCGGTGAAGCTTTCTTT. Protein product: CAISENRAGGEAFF.

The chain employs TRBV15 and TRBJ2-3, with TRBD2 identical over 13 bases. The germline V gene has CDR1 LNHNV and CDR2 YYDKDF (reference sequence). V trimming: 4 bases; J trimming: 2 bases; junction bases outside the gene matches: 9. The CDR3 loop spans 18 amino acids. In nucleotides, the CDR3 is TGTGCCACCAGCAACCCAAAGGGACTAGCGGGATCCACAGATACGCAGTATTTT. Translating gives CATSNPKGLAGSTDTQYF.